Below, one T cell receptor (beta chain) is given with its context. This sample stems from a study of blood T cell repertoires in COVID-19. For the study at large: Some COVID-19 samples were acute and others convalescent; all came from the United States, Italy and Spain. The cDNA or gDNA used as material had been derived from T cells, B-cell-depleted T cells, or PBMCs.

Residents of about two dozen US areas, aged roughly 18 to 90 years, made up the participants. Authors' methods: Scientists estimated how many nucleated cells there were by amplifying reference gene primers. Only in-frame clones appear in the TCRdb table, and some are missing; sequencing was by immunoSEQ multiplex PCR. Clone size and V and J calls were adopted from that table, with D and trimming inferred from the DNA. The sample lists approximately 290,000 clones, approximately 85% occurring once. The receptor was isolated from a woman younger than 45 who had recovered from COVID-19. The source material was PBMCs or T cells enriched from blood (not recorded which).

The CDR3 loop is CATRYLASGGNEQFF. DNA for the CDR3: TGTGCCACCCGCTATCTGGCTAGCGGGGGGAATGAGCAGTTCTTC. The chain uses TRBV6-5 and TRBJ2-1; TRBD2 matches 11 bases. There are 15 residues in the CDR3. The trim removed 10 bases at V and 7 bases at J, leaving 12 bases unmatched. In germline, CDR1 is MNHEY, CDR2 SVGAGI.